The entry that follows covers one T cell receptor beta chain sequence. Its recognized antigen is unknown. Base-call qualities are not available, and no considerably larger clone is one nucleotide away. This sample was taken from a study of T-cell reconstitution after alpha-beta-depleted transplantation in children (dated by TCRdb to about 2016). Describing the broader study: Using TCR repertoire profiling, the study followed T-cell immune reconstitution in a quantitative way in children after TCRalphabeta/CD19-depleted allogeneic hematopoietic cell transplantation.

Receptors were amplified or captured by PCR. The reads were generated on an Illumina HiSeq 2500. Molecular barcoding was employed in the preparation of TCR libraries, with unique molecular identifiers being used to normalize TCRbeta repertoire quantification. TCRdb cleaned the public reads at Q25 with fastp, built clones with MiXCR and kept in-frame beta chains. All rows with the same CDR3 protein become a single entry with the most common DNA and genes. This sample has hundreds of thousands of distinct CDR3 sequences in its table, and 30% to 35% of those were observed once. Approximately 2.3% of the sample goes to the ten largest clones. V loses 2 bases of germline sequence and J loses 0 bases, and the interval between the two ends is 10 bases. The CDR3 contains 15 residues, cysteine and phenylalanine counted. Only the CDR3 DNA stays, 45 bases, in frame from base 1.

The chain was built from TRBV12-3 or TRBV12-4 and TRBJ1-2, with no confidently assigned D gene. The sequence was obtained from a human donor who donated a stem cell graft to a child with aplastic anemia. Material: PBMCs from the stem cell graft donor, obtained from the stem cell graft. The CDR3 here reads CASSLRTQANYGYTF. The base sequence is TGTGCCAGCAGTTTACGGACCCAAGCTAACTATGGCTACACCTTC.